The entry below describes one T cell receptor (beta chain). Its antigen is undetermined. This sample is drawn from a study of T cell responses to AZD1222 COVID-19 vaccine. Profiling relied on immunoSEQ multiplex PCR, and the TCRdb table lists in-frame clones only, not all of them. The data contain 100,000 to 150,000 clones, around 83% of them singletons. The germline CDR1 and CDR2 sequences are SGHRS and YFSETQ. The CDR3 length is 18 residues. V lost 3 bases and J lost 0; bases outside the gene matches: 10. Study-level results: Recipients of two AZD1222 doses showed rising Spike-specific TCR breadth and depth. Reportedly, nearly half the spike-specific TCRs target unmutated variant regions. Researchers took repertoire samples only after the peak T cell response had come.

The sequence was obtained from an adult in good health. The sample in question was peripheral blood, obtained on day 0 of AZD1222 vaccination. V is TRBV5-1 and J is TRBJ2-7, with 12 nucleotides matching TRBD2. This chain's CDR3 is CASSSGLAGWSLSYEQYF. In nucleotides, the CDR3 is TGCGCCAGCAGCTCGGGACTAGCGGGCTGGAGCCTCTCCTACGAGCAGTACTTC. Full variable domain (rest looked up from reference TRBV5-1 and TRBJ2-7): KAGVTQTPRYLIKTRGQQVTLSCSPISGHRSVSWYQQTPGQGLQFLFEYFSETQRNKGNFPGRFSGRQFSNSRSEMNVSTLELGDSALYLCASSSGLAGWSLSYEQYFGPGTRLTVT.